Below are 21 T cell receptor beta chains sequenced from a single sample in a study of early T cells in non-severe SARS-CoV-2 infection. TCRdb called the 5' RACE reads again in MiXCR, with one record for every CDR3 protein. The sample includes 70,000 to 85,000 distinct CDR3 sequences, 10% to 15% of them seen just once. Material: whole blood. These receptor sequences come from an adult who was a healthcare worker with PCR-confirmed SARS-CoV-2 infection or an uninfected control (not recorded which).

This clonotype was counted between two and nine times. The rearrangement joins TRBV28 to TRBJ2-7; 7 bases agree with TRBD1. Germline V gene data show CDR1 as MDHEN and CDR2 as SYDVKM. V trimming: 10 bases; J trimming: 9 bases; junction bases outside the gene matches: 12. The CDR3 is 12 amino acids. The CDR3 loop is CATWTGPKGQYF. For the CDR3, the DNA is TGTGCCACTTGGACAGGCCCAAAAGGGCAGTACTTC.

V is TRBV28 and J is TRBJ2-7, with a weak D call TRBD1 (6 bases). Germline CDR1 MDHEN, CDR2 SYDVKM. The CDR3 spans 15 residues. Trimming took off 1 base at V and 9 bases at J, with 19 bases between the two ends. This chain's CDR3 is CASSLLSGQGLGQYF. As DNA, the CDR3 is TGTGCCAGCAGTTTATTATCTGGCCAGGGGTTAGGGCAGTACTTC. Together with reference TRBV28 and TRBJ2-7, the CDR3 gives the full variable domain: DVKVTQSSRYLVKRTGEKVFLECVQDMDHENMFWYRQDPGLGLRLIYFSYDVKMKEKGDIPEGYSVSREKKERFSLILESASTNQTSMYLCASSLLSGQGLGQYFGPGTRLTVT.

This clonotype has a handful of counts. CDR3 sequence reads: CASSVRATSPDTQYF. CDR3 nucleotide sequence: TGTGCCAGCAGCGTTAGGGCAACCTCACCAGATACGCAGTATTTT. This sequence joins TRBV9 and TRBJ2-3; D call uncertain. V lost 2 bases and J lost 4, with 14 bases in between. Germline V lookup: CDR1 SGDLS, CDR2 YYNGEE. The CDR3 has 15 amino acids.

In its sample, this clonotype was seen many times. The chain has TRBV20-1 and TRBJ2-1; 7 bases line up with TRBD2. CDR3 length equals 14 residues. V trimming: 6 bases; J trimming: 0 bases; junction bases outside the gene matches: 5. Germline V CDR1 and CDR2: DFQATT, SNEGSKA (reference sequence). CDR3 sequence (DNA): TGCAGTGCCGCCCGGGACTACTCCTACAATGAGCAGTTCTTC. It translates to CSAARDYSYNEQFF.

The CDR3 reads CASSLAQGNIQYF. CDR3 coding DNA: TGTGCCAGCAGCTTAGCGCAAGGGAACATTCAGTACTTC. This chain links TRBV7-2 with TRBJ2-4; D unresolved. Trimming took off 0 bases at V and 7 bases at J, with 7 bases between the two ends. The CDR3 has 13 residues. The germline V gene has CDR1 SGHTA and CDR2 FQGNSA. The full variable domain, rest sourced from reference TRBV7-2 and TRBJ2-4, is GAGVSQSPSNKVTEKGKDVELRCDPISGHTALYWYRQSLGQGLEFLIYFQGNSAPDKSGLPSDRFSAERTGGSVSTLTIQRTQQEDSAVYLCASSLAQGNIQYFGAGTRLSVL.

This clonotype has more than one count but fewer than ten. The rearrangement uses TRBV29-1 and TRBJ1-1; D perhaps matches TRBD1 (6 bases). The CDR3 has 13 amino acids. V was cut by 6 bases and J by 0 bases, with 11 bases left in between. The germline CDR1 and CDR2 sequences are SQVTM and ANQGSEA. In nucleotides, the CDR3 is TGCAGCGTAAAGGGGGATCTGAACACTGAAGCTTTCTTT. Translation: CSVKGDLNTEAFF.

The sample holds one count of this clonotype. The chain joins TRBV29-1 to TRBJ2-4, with a possible D match to TRBD1 (6 bases). CDR3 size: 13 residues. Germline CDR1 reads SQVTM; CDR2 reads ANQGSEA. V was shortened by 7 bases and J by 1 base, with 11 bases between the two germline ends. The CDR3 sequence is CSARGSAKNIQYF. CDR3 nucleotide sequence: TGCAGCGCCAGGGGCTCTGCCAAAAACATTCAGTACTTC.

This chain connects TRBV3-1 to TRBJ2-1, with TRBD2 matching 13 bases. This CDR3 is 17 amino acids long. Germline trimming cut 3 bases from V and 3 bases from J; bases unmatched to any gene: 5. Germline CDR1 is LGHDT and CDR2 is YNNKEL (reference sequence). The chain's CDR3 is CASSQTGLAGNYNEQFF. CDR3 DNA: TGTGCCAGCAGCCAGACGGGACTAGCGGGGAACTACAATGAGCAGTTCTTC.

This clonotype was seen at least ten times. The genes are TRBV29-1 and TRBJ2-5; no clear D gene. V was cut by 4 bases and J by 5 bases, with 11 bases left in between. CDR1 is SQVTM and CDR2 is ANQGSEA in the germline V gene. The CDR3 runs to 12 residues. DNA of the CDR3: TGCAGCGTTGCACAGTCCCATGAGACCCAGTACTTC. Translation gives CSVAQSHETQYF.

This clonotype came up many times. The rearrangement links TRBV18 to TRBJ2-2; D uncertain. This CDR3 is 12 amino acids long. Per the germline V gene, CDR1 is KGHSH and CDR2 is LQKENI. V was shortened by 4 bases and J by 5 bases, with 5 bases between the two germline ends. CDR3 sequence reads: CASSRGTGELFF. Here the CDR3 DNA reads TGTGCCAGCTCACGAGGAACCGGGGAGCTGTTTTTT.

The rearrangement joins TRBV6-6 to TRBJ1-4; D gene unclear. The CDR3 has 14 amino acids. V was cut by 7 bases and J by 3 bases, with 12 bases left in between. Germline loops: CDR1 MNHNY, CDR2 SVGAGI (reference sequence). For the CDR3, the DNA is TGTGCCAGCACCGCTGCGGACTCTAATGAAAAACTGTTTTTT. It yields the protein CASTAADSNEKLFF.

The V and J genes are TRBV7-9 and TRBJ1-3; D uncertain. Trimming pared 3 bases from V and 14 bases from J, leaving 11 bases between. CDR1 and CDR2 (germline): SEHNR, FQNEAQ (reference sequence). There are 11 residues in the CDR3. In DNA, the CDR3 is TGTGCCAGCAGCTTCTACACCGAGGTATATTTT. This translates into CASSFYTEVYF.

In its sample, this clonotype was seen once. This rearrangement joins TRBV6-5 to TRBJ2-3; D is unresolved. Trimming pared 5 bases from V and 9 bases from J, leaving 15 bases between. CDR1 is MNHEY and CDR2 is SVGAGI in the germline V gene. The CDR3 totals 13 residues. The CDR3, as DNA: TGTGCCAGCAGTGCCGACTCGAGTAGCACGCAGTATTTT. It encodes CASSADSSSTQYF.

This clonotype has ten or more counts. V usage is TRBV28 and J usage is TRBJ2-7; 10 bases are shared with TRBD2. The CDR3 covers 15 residues. Germline V gene sequence: CDR1 MDHEN, CDR2 SYDVKM. Unmatched junction bases numbered 2, after V lost 1 base and J lost 2 bases. The CDR3 bases are TGTGCCAGCAGTTTATCGGGACTAGCGCCCTACGAGCAGTACTTC. Protein: CASSLSGLAPYEQYF.

V is TRBV28 and J is TRBJ2-5; 8 nucleotides agree with TRBD1. In germline, CDR1 is MDHEN, CDR2 SYDVKM. Trimming removed 8 bases from V and 0 bases from J; junction bases left unmatched: 17. This CDR3 comprises 18 residues. The CDR3: CASGKTHRTGKYQETQYF. The CDR3, as DNA: TGTGCCAGCGGCAAAACACATAGGACAGGGAAGTACCAAGAGACCCAGTACTTC.

This clonotype was counted many times. V usage is TRBV5-5 and J usage is TRBJ2-7; 11 nucleotides agree with TRBD1. Germline CDR1 SGHKS, CDR2 YYEKEE (reference sequence). The CDR3 contains 15 residues. The J segment lost 3 bases and the V segment lost 4 bases, leaving 6 bases of the junction unmatched. In DNA, the CDR3 is TGTGCCAGCAGCCAGCCGGGACAGGGGGTCTACGAGCAGTACTTC. It encodes CASSQPGQGVYEQYF. The full variable domain, with the rest looked up from reference TRBV5-5 and TRBJ2-7, is DAGVTQSPTHLIKTRGQQVTLRCSPISGHKSVSWYQQVLGQGPQFIFQYYEKEERGRGNFPDRFSARQFPNYSSELNVNALLLGDSALYLCASSQPGQGVYEQYFGPGTRLTVT.

The genes are TRBV18 and TRBJ1-3; D not resolved. The V gene's germline CDR1 is KGHSH and CDR2 LQKENI. The V end was cut by 6 bases, the J end by 0 bases, with 12 bases between. This CDR3 spans 15 amino acids. CDR3 amino acids: CASSPAVSSGNTIYF. The CDR3 region has the DNA TGTGCCAGCTCTCCGGCGGTCAGCTCTGGAAACACCATATATTTT.

This clonotype was recorded many times. The V and J genes are TRBV7-9 and TRBJ2-5; no definite D call. V was trimmed by 5 bases and J by 5 bases, leaving 6 bases between them. The CDR3 sequence is 11 residues long. Germline CDR1 SEHNR, CDR2 FQNEAQ (reference sequence). The DNA for the CDR3 is TGTGCCAGCAGCCCGAAGGAGACCCAGTACTTC. Translated, it gives CASSPKETQYF. Full variable domain (outside the CDR3, taken from reference TRBV7-9 and TRBJ2-5): DTGVSQNPRHKITKRGQNVTFRCDPISEHNRLYWYRQTLGQGPEFLTYFQNEAQLEKSRLLSDRFSAERPKGSFSTLEIQRTEQGDSAMYLCASSPKETQYFGPGTRLLVL.

Many counts were recorded for this clonotype. The chain carries TRBV27 and TRBJ2-1; TRBD2 aligns across 10 bases. The junction had 14 bases not matched to a gene; V was cut back by 5 bases and J by 4 bases. The germline CDR1 and CDR2 sequences are MNHEY and SMNVEV (reference sequence). The CDR3 is 18 amino acids. The DNA for the CDR3 is TGTGCCAGCAGTCTAACCTCCTGGGTAGCGGGAGGTTACAATGAGCAGTTCTTC. Protein product: CASSLTSWVAGGYNEQFF.

This clonotype occurred many times. This chain uses TRBV30 with TRBJ1-2; D may be TRBD1 (6 bases). The CDR3 length is 12 residues. Between the trimmed V and J ends, which lost 3 bases and 7 bases, there was a span of 12 bases. Germline V gene lookup returns CDR1 GTSNPN and CDR2 SVGIG (reference sequence). The CDR3 is CAWSPRGRGYTF. For the CDR3, the DNA is TGTGCCTGGAGCCCCAGGGGACGTGGCTACACCTTC.

This clonotype appeared many times. This chain uses TRBV28 with TRBJ2-4, with 8 bases aligning to TRBD1. The CDR3 extends over 15 amino acids. Germline CDR1 is MDHEN and CDR2 is SYDVKM. Losses at the gene ends were 3 bases for V and 7 bases for J; bases not matched to a gene: 8. The CDR3 spells CASSFSRGRLNIQYF. The CDR3, as DNA: TGTGCCAGCAGTTTTTCCAGGGGGCGCTTGAACATTCAGTACTTC.